One sample yielded the 11 T cell receptor beta chains listed below, sequenced in a study of chemoradiotherapy in HPV16-positive cancers. Assay used: immunoSEQ multiplex PCR; TCRdb lists only in-frame clones, some missing. The data show some 6,000 clones, more than 60% seen once. Sequenced here: tumor tissue, sampled from a patient who underwent chemoradiotherapy. Every receptor here comes from a human donor with HPV-associated anogenital cancer.

By share, this clone counts as large. J is TRBJ1-1 and V is TRBV6-5; 9 nucleotides align to TRBD1. V was clipped by 7 bases and J by 6 bases; unmatched bases: 6. Germline CDR1 MNHEY, CDR2 SVGAGI. This CDR3 has 13 residues. The DNA of the CDR3 is TGTGCCAGCACGGGACAGGGAATCCCTGAAGCTTTCTTT. Its translation is CASTGQGIPEAFF.

The chain uses TRBV30 and TRBJ1-1; no clear D. CDR3 length equals 13 residues. V lost 0 bases to trimming and J lost 10 bases, with 15 bases between them. The germline CDR1 and CDR2 sequences are GTSNPN and SVGIG (reference sequence). This CDR3 is CAWSVRWEAVAFF. CDR3 sequence (DNA): TGTGCCTGGAGTGTACGGTGGGAGGCGGTAGCTTTCTTT.

This chain links TRBV6-6 with TRBJ1-1; D perhaps matches TRBD1 (6 bases). V dropped 5 bases and J dropped 3 bases, with 10 bases sitting between them. This CDR3 comprises 13 residues. The germline CDR1 and CDR2 sequences are MNHNY and SVGAGI (reference sequence). The CDR3 DNA is TGTGCCAGCAGTACAAACAGGGACACTGAAGCTTTCTTT. Encoded protein: CASSTNRDTEAFF.

This chain uses TRBV7-2 with TRBJ1-4; 7 bases line up with TRBD1. The CDR3 sequence is 13 residues long. V lost 3 bases, J lost 11 bases, and 6 bases stayed unmatched. Per germline, CDR1 SGHTA and CDR2 FQGNSA. CDR3 sequence reads: CASSFEGAGKLFF. As DNA, the CDR3 is TGTGCCAGCAGCTTTGAGGGGGCGGGTAAACTGTTTTTT.

The V and J genes are TRBV5-5 and TRBJ2-7; the match to TRBD1 covers 7 bases. The germline gives CDR1 SGHKS, CDR2 YYEKEE (reference sequence). CDR3 length: 14 amino acids. The J segment lost 6 bases and the V segment lost 0 bases, leaving 6 bases of the junction unmatched. CDR3 nucleotide sequence: TGTGCCAGCAGCTTGGAAGGGGGACAGTTCGAGCAGTACTTC. Translated: CASSLEGGQFEQYF.

The chain uses TRBV5-6 and TRBJ1-2; no definite D call. Germline CDR1 and CDR2: SGHDT and YYEEEE. The CDR3 contains 13 residues. The ends were cut back, 4 bases at V and 8 bases at J, with 15 bases in the middle. The CDR3 region is CASSPDWMKGYTF. CDR3 nucleotide sequence: TGTGCCAGCAGCCCGGACTGGATGAAGGGCTACACCTTC.

This rearrangement joins TRBV5-1 to TRBJ1-1; D remains unclear. V was pared by 4 bases and J by 1 base, with 11 bases between. This CDR3 is 14 amino acids long. CDR1 is SGHRS and CDR2 is YFSETQ in the germline V gene. The CDR3 is CASSRVVENTEAFF. CDR3 bases: TGCGCCAGCAGCCGAGTGGTGGAGAACACTGAAGCTTTCTTT.

This chain connects TRBV19 to TRBJ1-1; weak D call: TRBD1 (5 bases). The CDR3 consists of 16 residues. V was trimmed by 7 bases and J by 0 bases, leaving 18 bases between them. The V gene's germline CDR1 is LNHDA and CDR2 SQIVND (reference sequence). CDR3 coding DNA: TGTGCCAGTAACCCCAGAACCGGGACGGTGAACACTGAAGCTTTCTTT. As protein: CASNPRTGTVNTEAFF.

In its sample, this clone was seen once. The CDR3 region is CASSSEEELFF. In DNA, the CDR3 is TGTGCCAGCAGCTCCGAGGAGGAGCTGTTTTTT. The J gene is TRBJ2-2, the V gene TRBV7-3; no definite D call. This CDR3 region has 11 residues. V lost 4 bases to trimming and J lost 10 bases, with 7 bases between them. Germline CDR1 reads SGHTA; CDR2 reads FQGTGA. The variable domain in full, completed from reference TRBV7-3 and TRBJ2-2, reads GAGVSQTPSNKVTEKGKYVELRCDPISGHTALYWYRQSLGQGPEFLIYFQGTGAADDSGLPNDRFFAVRPEGSVSTLKIQRTERGDSAVYLCASSSEEELFFGEGSRLTVL.

This clone was detected a few times. The gene calls are TRBV27 and TRBJ1-5; D is unresolved. Germline V lookup: CDR1 MNHEY, CDR2 SMNVEV (reference sequence). Trimming left V 3 bases short and J 4 bases short, with 13 bases between. The CDR3 consists of 15 residues. CDR3 in DNA: TGTGCCAGCAGTTTTTCGTTCGGCTTGAATCAGCCCCAGCATTTT. This translates into CASSFSFGLNQPQHF.

This chain joins TRBV7-9 and TRBJ1-1; no clear D gene. Germline CDR1 and CDR2: SEHNR and FQNEAQ (reference sequence). Trimming left V 6 bases short and J 1 base short, with 6 bases between. The CDR3 totals 12 residues. CDR3 in DNA: TGTGCCAGCAGGGTACAGAACACTGAAGCTTTCTTT. This sequence encodes CASRVQNTEAFF.